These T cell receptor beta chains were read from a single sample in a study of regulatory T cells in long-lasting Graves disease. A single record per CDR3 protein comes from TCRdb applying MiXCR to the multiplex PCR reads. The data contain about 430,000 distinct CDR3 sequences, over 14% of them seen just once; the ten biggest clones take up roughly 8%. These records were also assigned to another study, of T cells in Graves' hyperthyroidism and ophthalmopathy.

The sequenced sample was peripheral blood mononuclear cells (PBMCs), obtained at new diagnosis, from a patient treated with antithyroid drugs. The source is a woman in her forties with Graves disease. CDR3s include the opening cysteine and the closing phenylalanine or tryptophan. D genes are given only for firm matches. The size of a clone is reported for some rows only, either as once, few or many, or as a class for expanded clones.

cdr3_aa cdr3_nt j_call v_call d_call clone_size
CASSSGPEWHTEAFF TGTGCCAGCAGCTCTGGCCCGGAATGGCACACTGAAGCTTTCTTT TRBJ1-1 TRBV7-2 . many
CASSVGQGGEKLFF TGTGCCAGCAGCGTCGGACAGGGTGGTGAAAAACTGTTTTTT TRBJ1-4 TRBV7-9 TRBD1 few
CASSLDAYPSEQFF TGTGCCAGCAGCTTAGACGCCTACCCTAGCGAGCAGTTCTTC TRBJ2-1 TRBV11-2 . many
CAIRPGQGAYEQFF TGTGCCATCAGGCCGGGACAGGGGGCTTATGAGCAGTTCTTC TRBJ2-1 TRBV10-3 TRBD1 few
CASSLEGTFTGTLGNTEAFF TGTGCCAGCAGCTTAGAGGGGACCTTTACCGGGACCCTCGGGAACACTGAAGCTTTCTTT TRBJ1-1 TRBV11-3 . many
CASSHQLADTLTSTDTQYF TGTGCCAGCAGCCATCAACTAGCGGATACTTTGACTAGCACAGATACGCAGTATTTT TRBJ2-3 TRBV7-8 TRBD2 many
CASSGQGRDQPQHF TGTGCCAGTAGTGGACAGGGTAGGGATCAGCCCCAGCATTTT TRBJ1-5 TRBV19 TRBD1 few
CASSLALAGLYEQYF TGTGCCAGCAGCTTAGCGCTAGCGGGTCTGTACGAGCAGTACTTC TRBJ2-7 TRBV7-2 TRBD2 few
CASIRPGRGYGYTF TGTGCCAGCATCCGGCCCGGCCGGGGCTATGGCTACACCTTC TRBJ1-2 TRBV28 . .
CASSQEGGQQETQYF TGTGCCAGCAGCCAAGAAGGAGGCCAGCAAGAGACCCAGTACTTC TRBJ2-5 TRBV3-1 . many
CAISGTAKETQYF TGTGCCATCAGTGGGACAGCAAAAGAGACCCAGTACTTC TRBJ2-5 TRBV10-3 . many
CASSLDQARSYNEQFF TGTGCCAGCAGCTTGGATCAAGCCCGTTCCTACAATGAGCAGTTCTTC TRBJ2-1 TRBV5-4 . many
CASSFLASGRTTDTQYF TGTGCCAGCAGTTTTCTCGCTAGCGGGAGAACCACAGATACGCAGTATTTT TRBJ2-3 TRBV28 TRBD2 .